This T cell receptor beta chain was recorded in a study of blood T cells in healthy people across ages. A second about 7 to 12 cycle PCR used barcoded and J-beta primers. A template-switch adaptor containing 12 random nucleotides labeled each cDNA molecule. Each CDR3 protein gets one entry after TCRdb re-called the 5' RACE reads with MiXCR. This sample has hundreds of thousands of distinct CDR3 sequences, with 55% to 75% found just once. Comment on this clonotype: Its antigen is currently unknown.

Sample donors were healthy Caucasian individuals that came from Russia, aged 6 to 90. General observations from the study: As age increased, TCR beta diversity per million T cells fell in a roughly linear fashion. Diversity figures based on one million T cells were deemed too low.

The junction had 9 bases not matched to a gene; V was cut back by 5 bases and J by 5 bases. The CDR3 covers 16 residues. Germline CDR1 SQVTM, CDR2 ANQGSEA. The J gene is TRBJ2-5, the V gene TRBV29-1; 15 nucleotides align to TRBD2. The sequence derives from a man younger than 45 in good health. The sequencing sample was made of blood. DNA for the CDR3: TGCAGCGTTACTGGACTAGCGGGAGGGCCACGGGAGACCCAGTACTTC. Translated: CSVTGLAGGPRETQYF.